The TCR beta chain under discussion was sequenced for a study of shared clonotypes between healthy human individuals. On the study more broadly: CD8 memory received one plate per donor, CD8 naive two, CD4 memory three and CD4 naive three.

In the case of this clone: What it binds is not known.

Measured with immunoSEQ multiplex PCR; TCRdb has only the in-frame clones, and not every one. This repertoire shows about 2.2 million clones, 90% to 95% found once; its top ten account for more than 1.5%. Overall study results and limits: The study drew on few donors, limiting represented genetic and exposure-history diversity. Among several donors, roughly 5.4% of naive CD4 clonotypes were found in common. Relative to memory subsets, naive subsets generally showed larger estimated richness.

CD45RO-negative, CCR7-positively selected cells formed the naive CD8 fraction, excluding terminally differentiated effector memory CD45RA+ cells. This clonotype originated in a man between 18 and 35 years old in good health. Some clones in this sample may be carry-over from other donors' samples. The source material was naive CD8+ T cells from PBMCs.

CDR3 sequence: CASSTLGTVNTEAFF. The CDR3 DNA reads TGTGCCAGTAGTACCCTTGGGACGGTTAACACTGAAGCTTTCTTT. This chain joins TRBV19 and TRBJ1-1, with a weak D call TRBD1 (5 bases). This CDR3 is built from 15 residues. The ends were cut back, 4 bases at V and 2 bases at J, with 14 bases in the middle. The V gene's germline CDR1 is LNHDA and CDR2 SQIVND (reference sequence).